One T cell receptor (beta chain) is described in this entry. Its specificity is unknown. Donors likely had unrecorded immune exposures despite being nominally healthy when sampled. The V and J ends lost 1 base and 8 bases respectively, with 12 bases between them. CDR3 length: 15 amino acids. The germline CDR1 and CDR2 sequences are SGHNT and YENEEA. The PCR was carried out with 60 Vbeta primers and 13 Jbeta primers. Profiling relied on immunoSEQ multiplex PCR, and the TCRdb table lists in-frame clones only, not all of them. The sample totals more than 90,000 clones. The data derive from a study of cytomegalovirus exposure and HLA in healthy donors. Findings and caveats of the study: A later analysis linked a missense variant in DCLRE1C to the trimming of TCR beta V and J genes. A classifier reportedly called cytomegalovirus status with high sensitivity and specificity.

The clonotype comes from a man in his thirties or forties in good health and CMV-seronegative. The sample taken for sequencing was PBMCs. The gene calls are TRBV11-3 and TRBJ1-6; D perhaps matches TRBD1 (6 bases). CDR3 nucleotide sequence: TGTGCCAGCAGCTTAGGGGGGGGCGCGGATTCACCCCTCCACTTT. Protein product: CASSLGGGADSPLHF.